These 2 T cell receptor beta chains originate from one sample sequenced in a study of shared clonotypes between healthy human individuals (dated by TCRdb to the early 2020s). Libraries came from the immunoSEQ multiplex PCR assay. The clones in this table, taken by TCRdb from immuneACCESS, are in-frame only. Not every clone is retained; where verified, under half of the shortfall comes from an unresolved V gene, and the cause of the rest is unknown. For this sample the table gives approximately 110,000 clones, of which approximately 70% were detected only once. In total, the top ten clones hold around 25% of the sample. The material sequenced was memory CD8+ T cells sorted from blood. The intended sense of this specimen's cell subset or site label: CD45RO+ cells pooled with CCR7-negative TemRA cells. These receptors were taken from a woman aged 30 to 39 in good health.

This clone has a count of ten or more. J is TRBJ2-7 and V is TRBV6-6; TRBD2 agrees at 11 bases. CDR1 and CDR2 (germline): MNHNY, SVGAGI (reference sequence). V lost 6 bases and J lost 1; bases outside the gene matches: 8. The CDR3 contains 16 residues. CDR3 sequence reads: CASSLTRLAGSYEQYF. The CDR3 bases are TGTGCCAGCAGCCTCACGAGACTAGCGGGGTCCTACGAGCAGTACTTC.

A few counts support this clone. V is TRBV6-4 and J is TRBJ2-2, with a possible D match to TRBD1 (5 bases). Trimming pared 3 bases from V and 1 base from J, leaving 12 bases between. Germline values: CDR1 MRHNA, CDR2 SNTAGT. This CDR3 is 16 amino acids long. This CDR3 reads CASSEAHTGNTGELFF. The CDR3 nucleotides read TGTGCCAGCAGTGAAGCACACACAGGGAACACCGGGGAGCTGTTTTTT.